This TCR beta chain is drawn from a study of T cell responses to AZD1222 COVID-19 vaccine (dated by TCRdb to the early 2020s). Context from the whole study: AZD1222 recipients given second doses at about 4 weeks or at about 12 weeks were pooled, since spike-specific TCR depth and breadth were not found to differ between the two schedules. TCR sequencing covered 230 to 250 trial participants: roughly 200 given two doses of AZD1222 and 26 given two doses of MenACWY control vaccine. Trial participants were enrolled into age subgroups of 18-55, 56-69 and 70-plus years, which contained 148, 28 and 57 TCR-sequenced participants, respectively.

Reading the label with the study, this specimen's time point is: baseline before first vaccination. Samples from vaccinated people were obtained from the UK trials COV001 and COV002, which included a single-blind randomized controlled phase 2/3 trial of AZD1222 (ChAdOx1 nCoV-19) in healthy adults. For TCRbeta chain sequencing, PBMC samples were collected from trial participants at day 0 and at day 28 after the second dose. The CDR3 regions of human TCRbeta chains were subjected to immunosequencing. For the original study's pipeline: TCRs in the repertoires were compared against a reference library of SARS-CoV-2-specific TCRs that had been generated with the MIRA antigen-specificity platform. Breadth was defined as the fraction of unique TCRs that were SARS-CoV-2-associated, and depth was defined as the fraction of total T cells that were SARS-CoV-2-associated. Using the MIRA data, each spike-specific TCR was assigned both to the spike region to which the TCR was reactive and to a CD4 or CD8 class. Log10-transformed breadth and depth values were compared by one-way ANOVA with Sidak's multiple comparisons tests. In TCRdb, the immuneACCESS table is reduced to in-frame sequences with V and J assigned. These tables do not hold every clone; where another copy was compared, an unresolved V gene accounts for under half, and the others remain unexplained. Clone size and V and J calls were adopted from that table, with D and trimming inferred from the DNA. The sample table lists some 150,000 clones, 93% of them with a count of one. The ten top clones hold 1.5% to 2% of the sample.

This clone was seen only once. This receptor's antigen is unknown. No base quality information exists; no much larger clone differs at one position. On the study overall, not on this receptor specifically: Participants were mostly white British, with more females than males. The authors suggested clonal diversity may have been underestimated. Conclusions about previously exposed vaccinees are limited because only a handful of AZD1222 recipients were SARS-CoV-2 seropositive at baseline. A significant rise in spike-specific TCR breadth and depth was observed after two AZD1222 doses relative to day 0 and relative to MenACWY recipients. Vaccine-associated CD4 TCRs spanned the whole spike protein, with dominant responses in regions 160-218 and 743-854. Epitopes outside the regions mutated in the B.1.351 and B.1.1.7 variants were reportedly recognized by nearly half of the unique spike-specific TCRs. Because no samples from the day 14 peak response were available, repertoires could be characterized only after the peak T cell response. In the small 56-69-year group, the increase in depth fell short of significance, most likely because of low power.

This receptor was identified in an adult in good health. The material was peripheral blood, obtained on day 0 of AZD1222 vaccination.

The nucleotides are TGTGCCAGCAGCTTCCCGGCCACCGGGGAGCTGTTTTTT. The translation is CASSFPATGELFF. The chain is assembled from TRBV7-2 and TRBJ2-2, with the D segment identity uncertain. V is clipped by 3 bases and J by 4 bases, and the sequence between their germline boundaries is 6 bases long. The germline V gene specifies SGHTA as CDR1 and FQGNSA as CDR2. The CDR3 sequence holds 13 residues, the cysteine and phenylalanine included. The CDR3 DNA has 39 bases and is translated from base 1.